This record concerns one T cell receptor (beta chain) sequence. This CDR3 has 15 amino acids. The V gene lost 2 bases and the J gene lost 0 bases, with 10 bases spanning the gap. Looked up from germline, CDR1 is SGHRS and CDR2 is YFSETQ. It was with 60 Vbeta and 13 Jbeta primers that the PCR ran. Repertoires were generated with immunoSEQ multiplex PCR, while TCRdb's copy carries only in-frame clones and drops some. Of 160,000 or so clones listed, over 60% are singletons. The sample is drawn from a study of cytomegalovirus exposure and HLA in healthy donors. The chain joins TRBV5-1 to TRBJ2-3; perhaps TRBD2 as D (5 bases). Sequencing was performed on PBMCs. The TCR sequence derives from a woman in her 40s in good health and CMV-seronegative. The CDR3 sequence is CASSFTSGSTDTQYF. The CDR3 coding sequence is TGCGCCAGCAGCTTTACCAGCGGAAGCACAGATACGCAGTATTTT.